Each of the 22 T cell receptor beta chains below was sequenced from the same sample in a study of metastatic and nonmetastatic thyroid tumors. TCRdb re-called clones via MiXCR from the PCR reads. The top ten hold roughly a tenth of the sample, which has fewer than 35,000 clones, about a sixth seen once. Before thyroid surgery, none of the patients had received any treatment. Sequencing input: blood. The receptors were gathered from a female donor with papillary thyroid cancer or a benign thyroid nodule (not recorded which). Some clones in this sample may be carry-over from other donors' samples.

This clone was observed many times. The chain is built from TRBV4-2 and TRBJ1-1, with a possible D match to TRBD1 (5 bases). This CDR3 spans 15 amino acids. Germline V gives CDR1 LGHNA, CDR2 YNFKEQ. Between the trimmed V and J ends, which lost 4 bases and 3 bases, there was a span of 15 bases. CDR3 loop: CASSPGGMMHTEAFF. The CDR3 nucleotides are TGTGCCAGCAGCCCCGGGGGGATGATGCACACTGAAGCTTTCTTT.

Points on this clone: One base away lies a much larger clone, so this may be a sequencing read error. V and J are TRBV5-1 and TRBJ1-5; 8 bases match TRBD1. The length of the CDR3 is 13 residues. Germline V gene data show CDR1 as SGHRS and CDR2 as YFSETQ. The CDR3 DNA reads TGCGTCAGCAGCGCAGGGACAGGTCAGCCCCAGCATTTT. This translates into CVSSAGTGQPQHF.

This clone was observed at least ten times. The rearrangement joins TRBV30 to TRBJ2-5; perhaps TRBD1 as D (6 bases). The germline V gene has CDR1 GTSNPN and CDR2 SVGIG (reference sequence). The CDR3 sequence is 14 residues long. The V end lost 8 bases, the J end lost 1 base, and 17 bases lay between the germline ends. The CDR3 loop is CAGQWPPLQETQYF. Here the CDR3 DNA reads TGTGCCGGACAGTGGCCCCCCCTCCAAGAGACCCAGTACTTC.

This clone was seen repeatedly, ten times or more. The chain links TRBV6-4 to TRBJ2-3; 12 nucleotides align to TRBD2. V gave up 6 bases and J gave up 7 bases; unmatched junction bases: 8. Germline CDR1 and CDR2: MRHNA and SNTAGT. This CDR3 has 15 amino acids. DNA of the CDR3: TGTGCCAGCAGCGCCGGGACTAGCGGGTCATATACGCAGTATTTT. This encodes CASSAGTSGSYTQYF.

This clone was detected many times. The J gene is TRBJ2-5, the V gene TRBV18; D might be TRBD1 (5 bases). In germline, CDR1 is KGHSH, CDR2 LQKENI. The CDR3 is 18 residues long. Trimming stripped 3 bases from V and 1 base from J, with 21 bases between. CDR3 sequence (DNA): TGTGCCAGCTCACCTTTCCTCGCGAGACAGCACCTCCAAGAGACCCAGTACTTC. Protein product: CASSPFLARQHLQETQYF.

The rearrangement uses TRBV5-1 and TRBJ2-3; D may be TRBD2 (5 bases). Germline-derived CDR1 and CDR2 are SGHRS and YFSETQ. The germline V and J ends were trimmed by 3 bases and 4 bases, with 9 bases remaining between them. There are 13 residues in the CDR3. CDR3 bases: TGCGCCAGCAGCTCAGATAGCGCAGATACGCAGTATTTT. It translates to CASSSDSADTQYF.

This clone was observed many times. This sequence may be a read error, since a much larger clone differs from it by one base. This rearrangement joins TRBV10-3 to TRBJ1-1; D gene uncertain. CDR3 size: 13 residues. The germline V gene encodes CDR1 ENHRY and CDR2 SYGVKD. The CDR3 sequence is CAISERVNTGAFF. CDR3 nucleotide sequence: TGTGCCATCAGTGAGAGGGTGAACACTGGAGCTTTCTTT.

This clone turned up a few times. Since no conserved phenylalanine or tryptophan closes the CDR3, a read error is the likely cause. This chain joins TRBV2 and TRBJ1-2; D gene uncertain. V shed 1 base and J shed 4 bases, with 7 bases lying between them. Germline V gene sequence: CDR1 SNHLY, CDR2 FYNNEI. The CDR3 is 13 amino acids. Written as DNA, the CDR3 is TGTGCCAGCAGTGAAGTTGGGTTCTATGGCTACACCCTC. It translates to CASSEVGFYGYTL.

There are a few counts of this clone. The gene calls are TRBV14 and TRBJ2-3; TRBD1 might be the D (5 bases). CDR1 SGHDN and CDR2 FVKESK come from the germline V gene. The CDR3 is made up of 13 amino acids. V gave up 11 bases and J gave up 7 bases, with 19 bases separating them. The CDR3 sequence is CAGQGQGWYTQYF. CDR3 in DNA: TGTGCCGGCCAAGGGCAGGGATGGTATACGCAGTATTTT.

CDR3 protein: CASSPGLRGSGANVLTF. For the CDR3, the DNA is TGTGCCAGCTCACCAGGGCTCCGGGGCTCTGGGGCCAACGTCCTGACTTTC. The rearrangement links TRBV18 to TRBJ2-6; tentative D call: TRBD2 (5 bases). CDR1 KGHSH and CDR2 LQKENI come from the germline V gene. The CDR3 consists of 17 residues. V shed 2 bases and J shed 0 bases, with 11 bases lying between them.

This clone was observed many times. Within the sample, other DNA sequences also encode this same CDR3. This chain links TRBV29-1 with TRBJ2-1; a weak D match, TRBD2 (6 bases). V was cut by 5 bases and J by 8 bases, with 13 bases left in between. In germline, CDR1 is SQVTM, CDR2 ANQGSEA. The CDR3 has 12 residues. The CDR3 nucleotides read TGCAGCGTTCGACTAGTGAGCGATGAGCAGTTCTTC. Encoded protein: CSVRLVSDEQFF.

This chain connects TRBV7-8 to TRBJ1-1; D is perhaps TRBD1 (6 bases). Germline assignment: CDR1 SGHVS and CDR2 FQNEAQ. Trimming pared 2 bases from V and 2 bases from J, leaving 12 bases between. The CDR3 covers 15 residues. The CDR3 nucleotides read TGTGCCAGCAGCTTATTAGACAGGTGCAACACTGAAGCTTTCTTT. This encodes CASSLLDRCNTEAFF.

With respect to this clone: A much larger clone differs from this one at a single base, so this may be a read error. Other DNA sequences within the sample encode an identical CDR3. The V call is TRBV5-1, the J call TRBJ2-5; D might be TRBD1 or TRBD2, each matching 6 bases. Germline lookup yields CDR1 SGHRS and CDR2 YFSETQ. The CDR3 has 16 amino acids. The CDR3 DNA sequence: TGCGCCAGCAGCTTCACCGGGGGCAGCCTGTCGGAGACGCAGTACTTC. Translating it yields CASSFTGGSLSETQYF.

This clone was counted at least ten times. J is TRBJ1-4 and V is TRBV10-2; no clear D. Trimming took 2 bases from V and 0 from J, leaving 7 bases between them. The CDR3 covers 15 residues. Germline CDR1 reads WSHSY; CDR2 reads SAAADI. The DNA of the CDR3 is TGCGCCAGCAGTGAGAGCGGCGCAACTAATGAAAAACTGTTTTTT. It yields the protein CASSESGATNEKLFF.

The chain is built from TRBV7-2 and TRBJ2-7; 10 bases line up with TRBD1. This CDR3 contains 14 residues. Germline-derived CDR1 and CDR2 are SGHTA and FQGNSA. Losses at the gene ends were 4 bases for V and 6 bases for J; bases not matched to a gene: 6. The CDR3 DNA sequence: TGTGCCAGCAGCTCTAGACAGGGGGCGGGCGAGCAGTACTTC. Its protein is CASSSRQGAGEQYF.

The chain carries TRBV4-2 and TRBJ1-5, with TRBD1 identical over 8 bases. The CDR3 extends over 17 amino acids. After removal of 2 bases from V and 6 bases from J, the junction contained 12 bases not matched to a gene. The germline V gene has CDR1 LGHNA and CDR2 YNFKEQ. CDR3 sequence (DNA): TGTGCCAGCAGCCAAATCTCCCAGGGGGCGCGGGGTCAGCCCCAGCATTTT. It encodes CASSQISQGARGQPQHF.

The rearrangement links TRBV27 to TRBJ2-1; D unclear. Germline CDR1 reads MNHEY; CDR2 reads SMNVEV (reference sequence). CDR3 length equals 12 residues. Trimming stripped 8 bases from V and 10 bases from J, with 15 bases between. CDR3 nucleotide sequence: TGTGCCAGCCAACCAATTCCGATGGAGCAGTTCTTC. Its translation is CASQPIPMEQFF.

A few counts support this clone. The chain joins TRBV6-1 to TRBJ2-6; D gene uncertain. The CDR3 covers 15 residues. Trimming stripped 7 bases from V and 4 bases from J, with 14 bases between. Germline CDR1 and CDR2: MNHNS and SASEGT. In DNA form, the CDR3 reads TGTGCCAGCACTCCTTTGGTCTGGGGGGCCAACGTCCTGACTTTC. Translating gives CASTPLVWGANVLTF.

This clone appeared a single time. CDR3 amino acids: CASSPRGGRNEQFF. DNA of the CDR3: TGCGCCAGCAGTCCCCGTGGGGGTCGCAATGAGCAGTTCTTC. This chain connects TRBV5-1 to TRBJ2-1; D assignment may be TRBD1 or TRBD2 (5 bases each). This CDR3 region has 14 residues. The germline V and J ends were trimmed by 5 bases and 6 bases, with 15 bases remaining between them. Germline V gene sequence: CDR1 SGHRS, CDR2 YFSETQ.

This clone was recorded at least ten times. V usage is TRBV30 and J usage is TRBJ1-6; 9 positions agree with TRBD1. Trimming removed 2 bases from V and 4 bases from J; junction bases left unmatched: 3. Germline V gene sequence: CDR1 GTSNPN, CDR2 SVGIG (reference sequence). The CDR3 runs 15 residues. The CDR3 coding sequence is TGTGCCTGGAGTTTAGACAGGGGGTATAATTCACCCCTCCACTTT. Protein sequence: CAWSLDRGYNSPLHF.

DNA of the CDR3: TGTGCCAGCAGCCAAGACGCAGGGGGGATCTATGGCTACACCTTC. Protein sequence: CASSQDAGGIYGYTF. This chain connects TRBV14 to TRBJ1-2; 7 positions match TRBD1. Germline V lookup: CDR1 SGHDN, CDR2 FVKESK. With V trimmed by 0 bases and J by 4 bases, 5 bases remained unmatched. The CDR3 is made up of 15 amino acids.

This clone is termed medium-sized. A read error may produce the germline difference seen at one junction end. The rearrangement joins TRBV28 to TRBJ1-4; D might be TRBD1 (5 bases). Germline lookup yields CDR1 MDHEN and CDR2 SYDVKM. The CDR3 totals 11 residues. CDR3 region: CASSSDRPPRF. The CDR3 bases are TGTGCCAGCAGTTCCGACAGACCGCCGAGATTT.